This paragraph reports one T cell receptor (beta chain). Its antigen remains undetermined. Per-base quality was not reported, and no clone a single base away is much larger than it. The data belong to a study of OX40 agonist ivuxolimab in advanced cancers. Describing the broader study: The costimulatory receptor OX40 (CD134) was targeted by ivuxolimab, a fully human IgG2 agonistic monoclonal antibody. The paper describes the monotherapy dose-escalation part (N of about 57 patients) of the phase I trial of ivuxolimab. Partial responses were achieved by three dose-escalation patients, of whom one had hepatocellular carcinoma and two had cutaneous melanoma. Peripheral TCRbeta sequencing aimed to test whether ivuxolimab altered TCR sequence diversity and caused clonal T-cell expansion. Among the approximately 50 dose-escalation patients, some 20 had hepatocellular carcinoma, some 15 melanoma, 9 renal cell carcinoma and 9 head and neck cancer. Prior anti-PD-1, anti-PD-L1 or anti-CTLA-4 therapy was permitted, and checkpoint inhibitors had been received by roughly two fifths of dose-escalation patients. A male proportion of around 83% and a mean age of approximately 62 years, ranging from 23 to 79, were recorded for the dose-escalation cohort. Intravenous ivuxolimab was administered to patients every 2 weeks at six dose levels: 0.01, 0.1, 0.3, 1.5, 3 and 10 mg/kg.

Patients with autoimmune disease history or receiving systemic immunosuppression were excluded from the trial. Peripheral blood for TCR sequencing was collected from all dose cohorts at baseline, on cycle 4 day 1, and on cycle 7 day 1. The samples were drawn from a first-in-human, open-label, multicenter phase I dose-escalation trial of ivuxolimab. The trial enrolled adults with locally advanced or metastatic head and neck squamous cell, hepatocellular, melanoma or renal cell carcinoma. Before TCR sequencing, CD4+ T cells and CD8+ T cells from peripheral blood were sorted into separate populations. Looking up the germline V gene yields CDR1 MDHEN and CDR2 SYDVKM. From cysteine to phenylalanine, the CDR3 is 15 amino acids long. Only the CDR3 part of the read is kept: 45 bases, read in frame from the first base. Trimming at the junction amounts to 5 bases on V and 1 base on J, and the germline ends lie 14 bases apart.

To sequence the TCRbeta CDR3 region, genomic DNA was isolated from the sorted cells. TCRbeta CDR3 regions were sequenced using the immunoSEQ Assay. Not all clones reach the TCRdb copy of this immuneACCESS table, which keeps in-frame sequences only. Checked studies attribute under half of the gap to unresolved V genes and leave the rest unexplained. This sample is represented by under 95,000 clones; 85% of them were singletons. The ten largest clones capture roughly a sixth of the sample. What the study reported, not specific to this receptor: On average, CD8+ T cells showed more expanded clones than CD4+ T cells after ivuxolimab. In the 0.1-3.0 mg/kg groups, partial responders had among the lowest normalized peripheral clonal expansion, particularly in CD8+ T cells. Antigen specificity was not determined for the clonally expanded peripheral T cells. Low levels of normalized T-cell clonal expansion were also shown by some nonresponding patients. Clonal expansion of both CD4+ and CD8+ blood T cells was observed from baseline to week 6 at doses 0.1 to 3.0 mg/kg.

The sample here was CD4+ or CD8+ T cells sorted from blood, taken in a trial of the OX40 agonist ivuxolimab. Recombination linked TRBV28 to TRBJ1-1, with TRBD1 perhaps the D gene, on 5 matching bases. The TCR originated in an adult with an advanced solid tumor such as melanoma, head and neck, liver or kidney cancer. The DNA is as follows: TGTGCCAGCAGTCCCGCCGGGAGGGGGAACACTGAAGCTTTCTTT. Protein translation: CASSPAGRGNTEAFF.